This T cell receptor (beta chain) was profiled in a study of cytomegalovirus exposure and HLA in healthy donors (dated by TCRdb to 2017 to 2019). About the full investigation: According to an earlier analysis of 587 of the donors, about 180 million T cells yielded some 120 million unique TCR beta sequences and approximately 300 Gb of sequence data. The number of typed donors differed by locus: about 620-640 for A, B, C, DRB1 and DQB1; about 520 for DQA1; approximately 600 for DPA1; and roughly 470 for DPB1. Across 398 genotyped donors of the cohort, an average of about 250,000 unique TCR beta nucleotide sequences per donor were sequenced, and approximately 17% of those sequences were non-productive. An earlier analysis of 587 of the donors used high-throughput TCR beta sequencing to judge whether each TCR beta V gene segment behaved as functional or pseudogenic. In a later analysis, previously published TCR beta repertoires from 666 donors were re-analyzed and high-resolution HLA genotyping was added so that TCR occurrence patterns could be studied. HLA typing included class I and class II loci at four-digit resolution. Donor age, sex, ethnicity and CMV serostatus were compiled together with the repertoire data. An early release that covered fewer than 800 HLA-typed donors contained approximately 300 gigabases of sequencing data and 75 million to 100 million unique TCR sequences. Because of strong linkage in the cohort, 4 to 6 DR-DQ haplotypes were treated as single units for association and clustering. The later analysis used no new phenotypic data to find candidate immune exposures, relying instead on TCR beta sequences and their occurrence across donors. The study was designed to test whether signatures of past pathogen exposure could be identified by cataloging public T cell receptors. In a later genetic analysis, genome-wide SNP genotypes for about three fifths of the 666 donors were used, and that subset was treated as a discovery cohort. To predict cytomegalovirus infection status, the study combined high-throughput TCR immunosequencing, statistical association of individual TCRs with disease status, and machine learning. All discovery cohort repertoires had been generated on a single sequencing platform. The genetic ancestry cluster associated with self-reported Caucasian donors included over 80% of the roughly 400 genotyped donors. Besides the first cohort of 666 subjects, a separate validation cohort made up of over 100 different subjects was used. The study used immunosequencing to profile the T cell repertoires of approximately 630 subjects and linked those repertoires to cytomegalovirus serostatus.

Receptors were amplified or captured by the immunoSEQ multiplex PCR assay. For the multiplex PCR, a mixture combining 60 forward primers for TCR Vbeta segments and 13 reverse primers for TCR Jbeta segments was used. The CDR3 region of rearranged TCR beta genes was amplified from genomic DNA by a multiplex PCR assay. The amplified TCR beta libraries were sequenced on the Illumina HiSeq System as 87-base-pair reads. As for how the authors treated the data: In a later analysis, 80 million or so unique TCR beta chains were counted across the roughly 670 repertoires, and approximately 11 million of these chains were shared by at least two donors. Raw reads were error-corrected and collapsed into unique sequences with a nearest-neighbor algorithm that merged closely related sequences to remove PCR and sequencing errors. V, D and J gene segments were assigned by aligning CDR3 sequences to IMGT reference sequences. For a sequence to be retained, a match of at least six nucleotides was required to both a V gene segment and a J gene segment. A rearrangement was called productive if the CDR3 had no stop codons and remained in frame with V and J, and every other rearrangement was called non-productive. CDR3 was defined by IMGT convention, running from the second conserved V-encoded cysteine to the conserved J-encoded phenylalanine. The earlier analysis of some 550 of the donors excluded any sequence lacking an unambiguous match to a single V gene segment. An earlier analysis of a few hundred of the donors classified V segments as functional when productive rearrangements were above 56.7% and as segregating when the standard deviation between donors was above 5%. A statistical classification framework was built for diagnosing cytomegalovirus status from the catalog of TCR beta chain sequences. A later analysis assigned V and J genes by comparing TCR nucleotide sequences with IMGT/GENE-DB human TR gene sequences. A later analysis assigned CDR3 sequences and most-parsimonious VDJ recombination scenarios with the TCRdist pipeline. In a later analysis, each TCR beta chain was defined by its CDR3 amino acid sequence together with its V-gene family, and reads without a unique V-gene family were excluded. To address suspected cross-contamination and a sequencing artifact, a later analysis removed around 600 highly shared, low-generation-probability nucleotide sequences. A later analysis calculated a clonal expansion index for each public chain from normalized within-repertoire ranks of inferred template counts. A later analysis computed generation probabilities with a VDJ recombination model fitted to out-of-frame rearrangements, and checked the results against IGoR. Hypergeometric tests were used in a later analysis to score TCR-TCR, TCR-HLA and TCR-CMV co-occurrence, with a repertoire-size bias correction applied to the TCR pairs. To estimate false discovery rates, a later analysis permuted the HLA or CMV assignments 20 times. In a later analysis, co-occurring TCRs were grouped using DBSCAN, and TCRdist sequence similarity was added for clustering within HLA-allele-positive subsets. Repertoires with fewer than 30,000 or more than 120,000 public chains were left out of co-occurrence clustering, as were a handful of repertoires with anomalous nucleotide sharing. This immuneACCESS table, as held by TCRdb, lists in-frame sequences with V and J called but not all clones. Of the missing ones, under half trace to an unresolved V gene in checked studies; the others have no known cause. The V and J calls and clone size are taken from that table; D and trimming were inferred from the DNA. Here the sample has approximately 88,000 clones; 78% occur a single time. 5.5% to 7% of the sample lies in the top ten.

The cohort comprised 550 to 700 healthy bone marrow donors. At the time of sampling, all cohort members were nominally healthy, though unrecorded immune exposures were likely present. The donor tested CMV seropositive, placing the donor among the 250 to 350 seropositive members of the cohort. Each donor provided a peripheral blood sample, and peripheral blood mononuclear cells were used for TCR beta sequencing. Genomic DNA was extracted from the blood cell samples with the Qiagen DNeasy Blood Extraction Kit. Overall study outcomes, separate from this receptor: An earlier analysis of approximately 500 of the donors showed that most TCR beta V segments appeared in productive rearrangements either about 87% or about 30% of the time, which broadly matched IMGT annotations. It was suggested by the authors that the approach could potentially be generalized to other disease states and immunological phenotypes. In a later analysis, TCR association rates were found to vary across HLA loci, with the most associated TCRs seen for DRB1 alleles and the fewest for HLA-C alleles. In a later genetic analysis, a missense DCLRE1C variant was associated with V-gene and J-gene trimming of TCR beta chains, and the association was replicated in an independent cohort. Linkage disequilibrium might explain the correlated functional status among segregating V segments, but an unknown experimental factor could not be excluded. According to a later genetic analysis, donors in an Asian-associated ancestry cluster had fewer N-insertions in productive TCRs than the approximately 610-donor mean. In a later analysis, several top co-occurrence clusters were reported to appear linked to parvovirus B19, influenza, CMV and Epstein-Barr virus. A later analysis associated about 16,000 TCR beta sequences with specific HLA alleles at a false discovery rate of 0.05. HLA typing was unavailable for some donors at each locus, so association tests used only the typed subset. In a later analysis, HLA-associated TCR beta chains showed more clonal expansion and lower generation probabilities than non-associated chains that were equally common. Because counts were too low, about 18 rarely observed V segments, including chromosome 9 orphons, were excluded from the earlier analysis of several hundred of the donors. In vitro tests confirmed that a few of the cytomegalovirus-associated TCR beta chains recognize cytomegalovirus antigens. In a later analysis, most CMV-associated TCR beta chains were found to appear HLA-restricted, with HLA associations seemingly driven largely by CMV exposure. When HLA alleles, especially DR and DQ, strongly co-occurred, TCR associations were difficult to assign to individual alleles. Across donors, most TCR sequences were observed very rarely, whereas some public TCRs were present in many individuals. The classifier was reported to diagnose cytomegalovirus status with high specificity and sensitivity in both the original cohort and the validation cohort. In this cohort, only TCR beta chains were sequenced, and detectable features were limited by the absence of alpha or paired-chain data. A group of highly shared sequence variants was considered likely to be a technical artifact of the sequencing pipeline. Roughly uniform sequencing depth across donors was assumed in presence/absence analyses, although this assumption may not hold. A further reported finding was that TCR beta sequences accurately predicted the HLA-A and HLA-B alleles for most subjects in the first cohort. A total of about 180 TCR beta chains were listed by the study as associated with cytomegalovirus. CMV serostatus was the only immune exposure information available for the cohort.

As concerns this clone: Its antigen is still unknown. No clone much larger than this one lies a single base away; base qualities are absent.

Sequenced input: PBMCs. The clonotype was recovered from a man between 18 and 35 years old in good health and CMV-seropositive.

Here the CDR3 is given as CSIGTSGRPIPNEQFF. The DNA is TGCAGCATTGGGACTAGCGGGAGGCCCATCCCCAATGAGCAGTTCTTC. The chain was built from TRBV29-1 and TRBJ2-1; 15 bases in the junction line up with TRBD2. The V end gives up 8 bases and the J end 6 bases, leaving 11 bases in the junction not matched to a gene. From the cysteine up to the phenylalanine, the CDR3 has a length of 16 residues. Left in the record is the CDR3 DNA by itself, 48 bases read in frame from the first base. Per the germline V gene, SQVTM is the CDR1 and ANQGSEA is the CDR2.